The source of this T cell receptor beta chain is a study of blood T cells in healthy people across ages. Findings of the study overall: Whereas aged donors had fewer naive CD4+ cells, long-lived donors had more of them and higher diversity. Researchers deemed the diversity estimates from one million T cells underestimates. Per million T cells, the diversity of TCR beta decreased roughly linearly as age advanced.

Trimming cost V 7 bases and J 10 bases, with 16 bases left between them. This CDR3 has 11 amino acids. CDR1 is SQVTM and CDR2 is ANQGSEA in the germline V gene. The authors ran a second PCR of roughly 6 to 12 cycles using a sample-barcoded 5' primer and a J-beta primer mix. TCRdb re-analysed the 5' RACE reads in MiXCR, keeping a single row per CDR3 protein. This sample carries about 640,000 distinct CDR3 sequences, roughly 50% of them seen once, and the ten largest clones take approximately 37%. In regard to this clonotype: What it binds is unknown.

The gene calls are TRBV29-1 and TRBJ1-1; unclear D gene. Sequences were obtained from blood. The TCR originated in a man aged 55 to 70 in good health. The CDR3: CSGSRAESAFF. For the CDR3, the DNA is TGCAGCGGCAGCCGGGCCGAGTCAGCTTTCTTT. The full variable domain, in which reference TRBV29-1 and TRBJ1-1 provide the parts outside the CDR3, is SAVISQKPSRDICQRGTSLTIQCQVDSQVTMMFWYRQQPGQSLTLIATANQGSEATYESGFVIDKFPISRPNLTFSTLTVSNMSPEDSSIYLCSGSRAESAFFGQGTRLTVV.